These 32 T cell receptor beta chains originate from one sample sequenced in a study of blood T cell repertoires in COVID-19. The assay was immunoSEQ multiplex PCR, and TCRdb's table has in-frame clones only and misses some. The sample has 260,000 or so clones, around four fifths seen once; the top ten hold roughly 5%. Sequenced sample: peripheral blood. The receptors stem from an older man with acute or convalescent COVID-19.

Points on this clone: A junction end diverges from the germline sequence, so it may reflect a read error. The chain combines TRBV6-1 with TRBJ2-2; D may be TRBD2 (6 bases). Germline CDR1 reads MNHNS; CDR2 reads SASEGT. There are 16 residues in the CDR3. The CDR3 here is CASSVPGLTNTGELFF. For the CDR3, the DNA is TGTGCCAGCAGTGTACCGGGACTTACGAACACCGGTGAGCTGTTTTTT.

The rearrangement uses TRBV28 and TRBJ2-6; possible D gene TRBD1, 6 bases. The CDR3 has 16 residues. Germline loops: CDR1 MDHEN, CDR2 SYDVKM. V was pared by 3 bases and J by 0 bases, with 9 bases between. The CDR3 is CASSLDSPSGANVLTF. CDR3 sequence (DNA): TGTGCCAGCAGTTTGGACAGCCCCTCTGGGGCCAACGTCCTGACTTTC.

CDR3 sequence (DNA): TGTGCCAGCAGTCTACCCCCTGGAGCCTCTAGGTCCTACAATGAGCAGTTCTTC. It specifies CASSLPPGASRSYNEQFF. The chain couples TRBV28 to TRBJ2-1; D gene unclear. Germline CDR1 MDHEN, CDR2 SYDVKM. Trimming took off 5 bases at V and 1 base at J, with 21 bases between the two ends. The CDR3 is 18 amino acids.

The chain recombines TRBV24-1 with TRBJ2-7; no reliable D call. The germline V and J ends were trimmed by 3 bases and 1 base, with 9 bases remaining between them. The germline CDR1 and CDR2 sequences are KGHDR and SFDVKD. The CDR3 is 14 residues long. The CDR3 DNA is TGTGCCACCAGTGATCCCCTCGTTTCCTACGAGCAGTACTTC. It is translated as CATSDPLVSYEQYF.

This chain uses TRBV3-1 (or the pseudogene TRBV3-2) with TRBJ2-5; 11 bases are shared with TRBD2. Per germline, CDR1 LGHDT and CDR2 YNNKEL (reference sequence). The CDR3 covers 15 residues. V shed 5 bases, J shed 4 bases, and the junction held 6 bases outside the gene matches. The chain's CDR3 is CASSSFSGGAETQYF. In DNA form, the CDR3 reads TGTGCCAGCAGCTCCTTTAGCGGGGGGGCAGAGACCCAGTACTTC.

A single count supports this clone. The CDR3 DNA reads TGTGCCAGCAAACAGTTGGGTTTTGATCAGCCCCAGCATTTT. It codes for CASKQLGFDQPQHF. The genes are TRBV6-5 and TRBJ1-5; D not resolved. This CDR3 comprises 14 residues. The V and J ends lost 7 bases and 5 bases respectively, with 15 bases between them. In germline, CDR1 is MNHEY, CDR2 SVGAGI.

The chain combines TRBV28 with TRBJ1-6, with 7 bases that match TRBD1. V shed 5 bases, J shed 4 bases, and the junction held 2 bases outside the gene matches. This CDR3 spans 14 amino acids. The V gene's germline CDR1 is MDHEN and CDR2 SYDVKM. The CDR3 protein is CASSRTGYNSPLHF. The CDR3 DNA is TGTGCCAGCAGTCGGACAGGATATAATTCACCCCTCCACTTT.

This chain uses TRBV3-1 (or the pseudogene TRBV3-2) with TRBJ2-1, with TRBD1 matching over 9 bases. CDR3 size: 14 residues. J gave up 10 bases and V 8 bases, and 12 bases lay outside the gene matches. Germline loops: CDR1 LGHDT, CDR2 YNNKEL (reference sequence). Written as DNA, the CDR3 is TGTGCCAGCGGCTTACAGGGGGCTTCGAGCGAGCAGTTCTTC. It codes for CASGLQGASSEQFF.

This clone was seen once. The genes are TRBV19 and TRBJ1-5; D uncertain. Germline values: CDR1 LNHDA, CDR2 SQIVND (reference sequence). V gave up 3 bases and J gave up 7 bases, with 16 bases separating them. This CDR3 region has 15 residues. The CDR3, as DNA: TGTGCCAGTAGTATTAAGGACTTGGGAGGGCAGCCCCAGCATTTT. Amino acid sequence: CASSIKDLGGQPQHF.

This clone was seen a few times. The V call is TRBV7-8, the J call TRBJ2-2; 9 nucleotides agree with TRBD2. With V trimmed by 0 bases and J by 4 bases, 9 bases remained unmatched. The germline V gene has CDR1 SGHVS and CDR2 FQNEAQ. This CDR3 region has 18 residues. The DNA for the CDR3 is TGTGCCAGCAGCTTAGCATTTTTTGGTAGCGGGAGCACCGGGGAGCTGTTTTTT. It encodes CASSLAFFGSGSTGELFF.

The chain recombines TRBV2 with TRBJ2-5, with 11 bases identical to TRBD2. CDR3 size: 15 residues. Trimming removed 9 bases from V and 1 base from J; junction bases left unmatched: 7. CDR1 SNHLY and CDR2 FYNNEI come from the germline V gene. The CDR3 reads CASNLAGGPQETQYF. CDR3 in DNA: TGTGCCAGTAATCTAGCGGGAGGTCCCCAAGAGACCCAGTACTTC.

The chain employs TRBV6-5 and TRBJ1-1; a possible D gene is TRBD1 (5 bases). Germline CDR1 and CDR2: MNHEY and SVGAGI. The CDR3 loop spans 13 amino acids. Trimming removed 7 bases at V and 3 bases at J, with 12 bases between. The CDR3 DNA follows: TGTGCCAGCAACCTGCGGGGGGACACTGAAGCTTTCTTT. This translates into CASNLRGDTEAFF.

This clone appeared a few times. The rearrangement links TRBV11-2 to TRBJ1-1; maybe TRBD1 (6 bases). V shed 3 bases and J shed 1 base, with 21 bases lying between them. Germline V gives CDR1 SGHAT, CDR2 FQNNGV. This CDR3 contains 18 residues. CDR3 sequence reads: CASSLGGAPFMRNTEAFF. CDR3 bases: TGTGCCAGCAGCTTGGGGGGGGCACCCTTTATGAGGAACACTGAAGCTTTCTTT.

In this sample, this clone turned up once. The gene calls are TRBV29-1 and TRBJ2-2, with D perhaps matching TRBD1 (6 bases). This CDR3 contains 16 residues. CDR1 and CDR2 from the germline V gene are SQVTM and ANQGSEA. Trimming took 3 bases from V and 5 from J, leaving 19 bases between them. Here the CDR3 DNA reads TGCAGCGTTGAGGTCCAGGGATTAAGGGGGACCGGGGAGCTGTTTTTT. This codes for CSVEVQGLRGTGELFF.

This clone was detected only a few times. V usage is TRBV29-1 and J usage is TRBJ1-2, with TRBD1 identical over 8 bases. Germline CDR1 is SQVTM and CDR2 is ANQGSEA. The CDR3 has 13 amino acids. J was trimmed by 5 bases and V by 6 bases; bases with no gene match: 8. CDR3 protein: CSVRTGSRYGYTF. CDR3 bases: TGCAGCGTCCGGACAGGGAGTAGGTATGGCTACACCTTC.

The V and J genes are TRBV20-1 and TRBJ1-3, with 7 nucleotides matching TRBD1. The V segment lost 3 bases and the J segment 6 bases; nucleotides outside the gene matches: 5. This CDR3 is built from 13 residues. Germline CDR1 is DFQATT and CDR2 is SNEGSKA (reference sequence). CDR3 sequence reads: CSASSTGKNTIYF. CDR3 bases: TGCAGTGCTAGTTCGACAGGGAAAAACACCATATATTTT.

This clone was detected a few times. Other DNA sequences from this sample encode an identical CDR3 as well. V is TRBV6-5 and J is TRBJ1-6, with 7 nucleotides matching TRBD1. The CDR3 has 14 amino acids. Germline values: CDR1 MNHEY, CDR2 SVGAGI. V shed 6 bases, J shed 7 bases, and the junction held 6 bases outside the gene matches. The CDR3 coding sequence is TGTGCCAGCAGGACCGGGACAGAGAATTCACCCCTCCACTTT. Residues: CASRTGTENSPLHF.

The chain carries TRBV18 and TRBJ2-3; D may be TRBD2 (6 bases). Trimming stripped 5 bases from V and 5 bases from J, with 17 bases between. The CDR3 is made up of 15 amino acids. Germline V gene data show CDR1 as KGHSH and CDR2 as LQKENI. DNA for the CDR3: TGTGCCAGCTCATCGGGGGACTCACGAGTAGATACGCAGTATTTT. Protein: CASSSGDSRVDTQYF.

The chain uses TRBV2 and TRBJ2-7; a possible D gene is TRBD2 (5 bases). V was clipped by 7 bases and J by 1 base, with 14 bases between them. Germline values: CDR1 SNHLY, CDR2 FYNNEI. The CDR3 has 14 amino acids. The CDR3 is CASNQNGVSYEQYF. In nucleotides, the CDR3 is TGTGCCAGCAACCAAAACGGGGTATCCTACGAGCAGTACTTC.

This rearrangement joins TRBV3-1 (or the pseudogene TRBV3-2) to TRBJ2-5, with TRBD2 identical over 7 bases. This CDR3 spans 16 amino acids. With V trimmed by 1 base and J by 4 bases, 9 bases remained unmatched. The germline CDR1 and CDR2 sequences are LGHDT and YNNKEL (reference sequence). The CDR3 sequence: CASSQGLGGGGETQYF. Written as DNA, the CDR3 is TGTGCCAGCAGCCAAGGTCTGGGGGGGGGAGGAGAGACCCAGTACTTC.

The chain is built from TRBV19 and TRBJ2-3; 9 nucleotides agree with TRBD2. Germline V lookup: CDR1 LNHDA, CDR2 SQIVND (reference sequence). V was clipped by 4 bases and J by 2 bases; unmatched bases: 7. The CDR3 is made up of 16 amino acids. In DNA form, the CDR3 reads TGTGCCAGTAGTAGTAGACTAGCGGAGGACACAGATACGCAGTATTTT. Translating gives CASSSRLAEDTDTQYF.

Only a few counts were recorded for this clone. The gene calls are TRBV28 and TRBJ2-7; 10 nucleotides match TRBD2. J gave up 2 bases and V 4 bases, and 5 bases lay outside the gene matches. This CDR3 region has 15 residues. The germline V gene has CDR1 MDHEN and CDR2 SYDVKM. The CDR3 sequence: CASSYIAGGAYEQYF. CDR3 nucleotide sequence: TGTGCCAGCAGTTATATAGCGGGGGGTGCCTACGAGCAGTACTTC.

This clone has a handful of counts. The chain has TRBV7-2 and TRBJ2-2, with 15 bases fitting TRBD2. Germline CDR1 is SGHTA and CDR2 is FQGNSA. Germline trimming cut 5 bases from V and 6 bases from J; bases unmatched to any gene: 7. The CDR3 contains 17 residues. The CDR3 DNA reads TGTGCCAGCAGCCGGGGACTAGCGGGAGGTAGCGCCGGGGAGCTGTTTTTT. The encoded protein is CASSRGLAGGSAGELFF.

This chain joins TRBV5-4 and TRBJ1-2; 10 bases are a match to TRBD1. Germline CDR1 reads SGHNT; CDR2 reads YYREEE (reference sequence). Unmatched junction bases numbered 5, after V lost 5 bases and J lost 4 bases. The length of the CDR3 is 14 residues. CDR3 residues: CASRQTGGPYGYTF. The CDR3, as DNA: TGTGCCAGCAGGCAGACAGGGGGCCCCTATGGCTACACCTTC.

The rearrangement uses TRBV2 and TRBJ1-6; maybe TRBD1 (5 bases). CDR1 is SNHLY and CDR2 is FYNNEI in the germline V gene. The CDR3 has 14 residues. V lost 7 bases to trimming and J lost 7 bases, with 14 bases between them. CDR3 sequence (DNA): TGTGCCAGCAACCCCGGGCAGGGCAATTCACCCCTCCACTTT. Its translation: CASNPGQGNSPLHF.

The CDR3 sequence is CASSYDGRASGISGYNEQFF. The CDR3 DNA sequence: TGTGCCAGCAGTTACGACGGGAGGGCTAGCGGGATATCGGGCTACAATGAGCAGTTCTTC. The chain has TRBV6-2 or TRBV6-3 and TRBJ2-1, with TRBD2 identical over 9 bases. The CDR3 contains 20 residues. J lost 3 bases, V lost 2 bases, and 17 bases had no gene match. Germline V gene data show CDR1 as MNHEY and CDR2 as SVGEGT.

The rearrangement joins TRBV7-8 to TRBJ1-3; D ambiguous. This CDR3 contains 15 residues. The germline gives CDR1 SGHVS, CDR2 FQNEAQ. Trimming took off 1 base at V and 0 bases at J, with 7 bases between the two ends. CDR3 DNA: TGTGCCAGCAGCTTAGTGGCAGGCTCTGGAAACACCATATATTTT. Translating gives CASSLVAGSGNTIYF.

The chain recombines TRBV6-5 with TRBJ2-7, with 7 bases fitting TRBD1. V trimming: 5 bases; J trimming: 3 bases; junction bases outside the gene matches: 7. This CDR3 has 14 amino acids. Germline V CDR1 and CDR2: MNHEY, SVGAGI. The chain's CDR3 is CASSQQGSFYEQYF. CDR3 DNA: TGTGCCAGCAGTCAACAGGGGTCCTTCTACGAGCAGTACTTC.

This clone was recorded a few times. As DNA, the CDR3 is TGCAGCGGTAGGACACCTCAAGAGACCCAGTACTTC. Encoded protein: CSGRTPQETQYF. The chain is built from TRBV29-1 and TRBJ2-5; D possibly corresponds to TRBD1 (5 bases). V was cut by 7 bases and J by 2 bases, with 11 bases left in between. The CDR3 runs 12 residues. Per the germline V gene, CDR1 is SQVTM and CDR2 is ANQGSEA.

The gene calls are TRBV28 and TRBJ1-1, with D perhaps TRBD1 (6 bases). The CDR3 extends over 14 amino acids. Trimming took off 6 bases at V and 1 base at J, with 12 bases between the two ends. Germline assignment: CDR1 MDHEN and CDR2 SYDVKM. This CDR3 is CASRRPGANTEAFF. The CDR3 nucleotides are TGTGCCAGCAGAAGGCCAGGGGCGAACACTGAAGCTTTCTTT.

The gene calls are TRBV7-9 and TRBJ2-6; TRBD1 aligns across 8 bases. The germline CDR1 and CDR2 sequences are SEHNR and FQNEAQ (reference sequence). The CDR3 is 18 amino acids. Trimming at V came to 0 bases and at J to 0 bases, leaving 4 bases not matched to a gene. In DNA, the CDR3 is TGTGCCAGCAGCTTAGCGGGAACAGGGGGCTCTGGGGCCAACGTCCTGACTTTC. This translates into CASSLAGTGGSGANVLTF.

This rearrangement joins TRBV30 to TRBJ1-6; TRBD1 matches at 8 bases. This CDR3 has 18 residues. Germline trimming cut 0 bases from V and 1 base from J; bases unmatched to any gene: 8. Germline CDR1 is GTSNPN and CDR2 is SVGIG (reference sequence). In nucleotides, the CDR3 is TGTGCCTGGAGTGTACTTGGGACAGGTCTATCCTATAATTCACCCCTCCACTTT. It yields the protein CAWSVLGTGLSYNSPLHF.